Below, 20 T cell receptor beta chains from the same sample are listed, as sequenced in a study of cytomegalovirus exposure and HLA in healthy donors. The PCR ran on 60 Vbeta and 13 Jbeta primers. Clones were sequenced by immunoSEQ multiplex PCR, and TCRdb holds only the in-frame ones, with some missing. The repertoire holds approximately 190,000 clones, with about 81% as singletons. The sample taken for sequencing was PBMCs. The receptors shown here come from a woman aged 18-29 years in good health and CMV-seronegative.

The gene calls are TRBV29-1 and TRBJ2-2; possible D gene TRBD1, 5 bases. The germline CDR1 and CDR2 sequences are SQVTM and ANQGSEA. The CDR3 has 15 residues. Deletions cut 5 bases from V and 3 bases from J, with 16 bases between. The CDR3 DNA sequence: TGCAGCGTTTCGCCGGGCAGGGTAGACACCGGGGAGCTGTTTTTT. Translated, it gives CSVSPGRVDTGELFF.

In its sample, this clone was seen a few times. The chain employs TRBV10-2 and TRBJ2-2, with D possibly TRBD2 on 5 matching bases. The germline V gene has CDR1 WSHSY and CDR2 SAAADI. Trimming left V 8 bases short and J 5 bases short, with 6 bases between. The CDR3 spans 11 residues. The CDR3 region is CASWETGELFF. The CDR3 DNA follows: TGCGCCAGCTGGGAGACCGGGGAGCTGTTTTTT.

The genes are TRBV6-1 and TRBJ2-2; TRBD1 aligns across 10 bases. The CDR3 is made up of 15 amino acids. Germline CDR1 is MNHNS and CDR2 is SASEGT. The trim removed 6 bases at V and 6 bases at J, leaving 7 bases unmatched. CDR3 protein: CASSPDRGRAGELFF. CDR3 DNA: TGTGCCAGCAGCCCCGACAGGGGGCGCGCCGGGGAGCTGTTTTTT.

The chain is built from TRBV19 and TRBJ1-1; D might be TRBD1 (6 bases). This CDR3 is built from 13 residues. V dropped 2 bases and J dropped 6 bases, with 10 bases sitting between them. Germline V lookup: CDR1 LNHDA, CDR2 SQIVND (reference sequence). The CDR3 DNA reads as TGTGCCAGTAGTATAACAGGGATAGCTGAAGCTTTCTTT. It encodes CASSITGIAEAFF.

The genes are TRBV5-1 and TRBJ1-2; 7 bases align to TRBD1. Looked up from germline, CDR1 is SGHRS and CDR2 is YFSETQ. CDR3 length equals 16 residues. V lost 0 bases to trimming and J lost 8 bases; unmatched junction nucleotides: 13. CDR3 sequence: CASSLAPDRVQRGYTF. In nucleotides, the CDR3 is TGCGCCAGCAGCTTGGCCCCCGACAGGGTTCAACGGGGCTACACCTTC.

In the case of this clone: The same CDR3 also results from other DNA sequences found in this sample. The CDR3 loop is CASSPGRGTDTQYF. The CDR3, as DNA: TGTGCCAGCTCACCAGGTCGGGGAACAGATACGCAGTATTTT. This sequence joins TRBV18 and TRBJ2-3, with D perhaps matching TRBD2 (5 bases). V gave up 2 bases and J gave up 3 bases, with 9 bases separating them. From germline, CDR1 is KGHSH and CDR2 LQKENI. The CDR3 extends over 14 amino acids.

The chain uses TRBV27 and TRBJ2-5; 14 nucleotides agree with TRBD2. Trimming removed 5 bases from V and 5 bases from J; junction bases left unmatched: 10. The CDR3 extends over 17 amino acids. CDR1 and CDR2 from the germline V gene are MNHEY and SMNVEV (reference sequence). DNA for the CDR3: TGTGCCAGCAGTGCCGGGGGGACTAGCGGGAGAAGGGAGACCCAGTACTTC. Translating it yields CASSAGGTSGRRETQYF.

This chain uses TRBV27 with TRBJ2-6, with D possibly being TRBD1 (5 bases). Between the trimmed V and J ends, which lost 5 bases and 4 bases, there was a span of 9 bases. This CDR3 has 14 amino acids. Germline V gene data show CDR1 as MNHEY and CDR2 as SMNVEV (reference sequence). This CDR3 reads CASSTGSGANVLTF. As DNA, the CDR3 is TGTGCCAGCAGTACAGGTTCCGGGGCCAACGTCCTGACTTTC. Full variable domain (outside the CDR3, taken from reference TRBV27 and TRBJ2-6): EAQVTQNPRYLITVTGKKLTVTCSQNMNHEYMSWYRQDPGLGLRQIYYSMNVEVTDKGDVPEGYKVSRKEKRNFPLILESPSPNQTSLYFCASSTGSGANVLTFGAGSRLTVL.

In its sample, this clone was seen a few times. The chain recombines TRBV5-1 with TRBJ2-5, with 9 bases that match TRBD2. The germline gives CDR1 SGHRS, CDR2 YFSETQ. CDR3 length: 16 amino acids. V shed 4 bases, J shed 5 bases, and the junction held 12 bases outside the gene matches. CDR3 nucleotide sequence: TGCGCCAGCAGCCCTGGATCCCTAGCGGGAAGGGAGACCCAGTACTTC. Protein sequence: CASSPGSLAGRETQYF.

This clone was detected a few times. The chain links TRBV27 to TRBJ1-3, with 8 bases that match TRBD1. V lost 8 bases and J lost 4; bases outside the gene matches: 7. The CDR3 totals 14 residues. Germline values: CDR1 MNHEY, CDR2 SMNVEV (reference sequence). The DNA for the CDR3 is TGTGCCAGCGTGACGGACAGGGAAGGAAACACCATATATTTT. This codes for CASVTDREGNTIYF.

The chain uses TRBV18 and TRBJ1-2; 10 bases are shared with TRBD1. The CDR3 has 15 amino acids. Germline-derived CDR1 and CDR2 are KGHSH and LQKENI. The ends lost 3 bases at V and 1 base at J; junction bases unmatched: 2. DNA of the CDR3: TGTGCCAGCTCACCCGGACAGGGGGTTAACTATGGCTACACCTTC. Protein product: CASSPGQGVNYGYTF.

A remark on this clone: The sample has other DNA sequences that encode this CDR3 too. The chain is built from TRBV7-2 and TRBJ2-3; D may be TRBD2 (6 bases). V was shortened by 5 bases and J by 5 bases, with 14 bases between the two germline ends. The CDR3 is 14 amino acids. Germline V gene sequence: CDR1 SGHTA, CDR2 FQGNSA. The CDR3 DNA reads as TGTGCCAGCAGCCTACCGCGGGGCGGAGATACGCAGTATTTT. Translation: CASSLPRGGDTQYF.

This chain links TRBV6-6 with TRBJ2-2; 10 bases are a match to TRBD1. This CDR3 contains 16 residues. The germline CDR1 and CDR2 sequences are MNHNY and SVGAGI (reference sequence). The ends lost 2 bases at V and 4 bases at J; junction bases unmatched: 4. CDR3 DNA sequence: TGTGCCAGCAGTTACCGCGGGACAGGGGCCACCGGGGAGCTGTTTTTT. It codes for CASSYRGTGATGELFF.

The gene calls are TRBV2 and TRBJ1-1, with TRBD1 matching over 9 bases. This CDR3 spans 15 amino acids. J lost 6 bases, V lost 4 bases, and 9 bases had no gene match. Germline loops: CDR1 SNHLY, CDR2 FYNNEI. Written as DNA, the CDR3 is TGTGCCAGCAGTGGGGACAGGGTGGGATTATCTGAAGCTTTCTTT. This gives the protein CASSGDRVGLSEAFF.

This chain uses TRBV27 with TRBJ2-1, with D maybe TRBD1 (6 bases). The germline V and J ends were trimmed by 5 bases and 15 bases, with 20 bases remaining between them. This CDR3 region has 13 residues. CDR1 is MNHEY and CDR2 is SMNVEV in the germline V gene (reference sequence). The CDR3 region is CASSQAGTSFPFF. CDR3 nucleotides: TGTGCCAGCAGTCAAGCCGGGACATCTTTTCCGTTCTTC.

V is TRBV30 and J is TRBJ2-3; 7 bases fit TRBD1. J lost 5 bases, V lost 0 bases, and 8 bases had no gene match. The CDR3 loop spans 15 amino acids. Germline-derived CDR1 and CDR2 are GTSNPN and SVGIG (reference sequence). In DNA, the CDR3 is TGTGCCTGGAGTGTACAGGGGCCGCTTAGAGATACGCAGTATTTT. It is translated as CAWSVQGPLRDTQYF.

The chain is built from TRBV5-6 and TRBJ2-1, with a weak D call TRBD2 (5 bases). Germline-derived CDR1 and CDR2 are SGHDT and YYEEEE. Trimming removed 0 bases at V and 2 bases at J, with 9 bases between. The CDR3 is 15 residues long. CDR3 in amino acids: CASSLVPGTYNEQFF. As DNA, the CDR3 is TGTGCCAGCAGCTTGGTTCCGGGAACCTACAATGAGCAGTTCTTC.

This clone was seen only a few times. This chain links TRBV6-5 with TRBJ2-1, with TRBD1 matching 10 bases. In germline, CDR1 is MNHEY, CDR2 SVGAGI. The CDR3 is 14 amino acids. The J segment lost 9 bases and the V segment lost 5 bases, leaving 7 bases of the junction unmatched. The CDR3 nucleotides are TGTGCCAGCAGTCCGGACAGGGGGAACATTGAGCAGTTCTTC. As protein: CASSPDRGNIEQFF.

The rearrangement uses TRBV7-6 and TRBJ1-6, with TRBD1 as a possible D gene (6 bases). Looked up from germline, CDR1 is SGHVS and CDR2 is FNYEAQ. There are 16 residues in the CDR3. Deletions cut 5 bases from V and 5 bases from J, with 16 bases between. For the CDR3, the DNA is TGTGCCAGCAGCCCTGAACAGGGTGGCAATAATTCACCCCTCCACTTT. This translates into CASSPEQGGNNSPLHF.

V usage is TRBV19 and J usage is TRBJ2-2; 14 bases are a match to TRBD2. The CDR3 spans 19 residues. Trimming took 3 bases from V and 2 from J; bases not matched to a gene: 8. Per the germline V gene, CDR1 is LNHDA and CDR2 is SQIVND (reference sequence). CDR3 in DNA: TGTGCCAGTAGTATCCGCAGGGGACTAGCGGGAGATAACACCGGGGAGCTGTTTTTT. Encoded protein: CASSIRRGLAGDNTGELFF.